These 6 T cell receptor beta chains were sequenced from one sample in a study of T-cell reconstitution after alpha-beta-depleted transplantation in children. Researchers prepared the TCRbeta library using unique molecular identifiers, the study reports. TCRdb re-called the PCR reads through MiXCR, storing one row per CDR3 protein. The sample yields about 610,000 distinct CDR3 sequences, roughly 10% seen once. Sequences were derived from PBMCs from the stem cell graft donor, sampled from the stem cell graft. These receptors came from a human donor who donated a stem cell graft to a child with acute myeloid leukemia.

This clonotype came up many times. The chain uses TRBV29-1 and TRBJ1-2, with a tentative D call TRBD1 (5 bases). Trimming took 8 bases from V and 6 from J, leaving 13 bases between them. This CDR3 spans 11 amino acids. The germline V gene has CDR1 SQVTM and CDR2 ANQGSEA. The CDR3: CSPQGPDGYTF. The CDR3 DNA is TGCAGCCCTCAGGGCCCCGATGGCTACACCTTC.

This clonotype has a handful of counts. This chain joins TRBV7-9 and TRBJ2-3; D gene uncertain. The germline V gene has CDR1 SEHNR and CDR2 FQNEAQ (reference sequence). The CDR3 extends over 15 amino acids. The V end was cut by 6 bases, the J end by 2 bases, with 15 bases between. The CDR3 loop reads CASRQSALLTDTQYF. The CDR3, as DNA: TGTGCCAGCAGACAAAGCGCGTTGCTCACAGATACGCAGTATTTT.

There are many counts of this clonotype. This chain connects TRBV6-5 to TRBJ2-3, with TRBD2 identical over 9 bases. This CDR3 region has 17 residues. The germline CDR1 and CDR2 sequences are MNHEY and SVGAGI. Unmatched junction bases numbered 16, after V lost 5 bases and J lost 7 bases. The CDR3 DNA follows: TGTGCCAGCAGTCCTCCTAGGGCGGGAGGGCCGTCAAATACGCAGTATTTT. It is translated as CASSPPRAGGPSNTQYF.

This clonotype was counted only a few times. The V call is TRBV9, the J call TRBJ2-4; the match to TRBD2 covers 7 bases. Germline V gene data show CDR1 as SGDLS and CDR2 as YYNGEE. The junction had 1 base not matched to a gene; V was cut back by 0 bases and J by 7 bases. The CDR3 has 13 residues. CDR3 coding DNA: TGTGCCAGCAGCGTAGGACTAGCCAACATTCAGTACTTC. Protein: CASSVGLANIQYF.

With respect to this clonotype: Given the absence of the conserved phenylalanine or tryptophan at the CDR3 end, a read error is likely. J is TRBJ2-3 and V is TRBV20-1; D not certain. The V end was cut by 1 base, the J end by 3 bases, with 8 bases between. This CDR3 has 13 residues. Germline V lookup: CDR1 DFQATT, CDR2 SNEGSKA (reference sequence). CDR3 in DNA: TGCAGTGCTAGAGTCCCAGGAACAGATACGCAGTATTCT. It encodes CSARVPGTDTQYS.

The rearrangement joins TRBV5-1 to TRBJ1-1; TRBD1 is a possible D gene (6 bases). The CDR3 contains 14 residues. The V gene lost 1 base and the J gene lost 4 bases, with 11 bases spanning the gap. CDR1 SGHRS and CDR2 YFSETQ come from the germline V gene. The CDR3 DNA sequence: TGCGCCAGCAGCTTGTTAGAGACAGGCACTGAAGCTTTCTTT. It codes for CASSLLETGTEAFF.